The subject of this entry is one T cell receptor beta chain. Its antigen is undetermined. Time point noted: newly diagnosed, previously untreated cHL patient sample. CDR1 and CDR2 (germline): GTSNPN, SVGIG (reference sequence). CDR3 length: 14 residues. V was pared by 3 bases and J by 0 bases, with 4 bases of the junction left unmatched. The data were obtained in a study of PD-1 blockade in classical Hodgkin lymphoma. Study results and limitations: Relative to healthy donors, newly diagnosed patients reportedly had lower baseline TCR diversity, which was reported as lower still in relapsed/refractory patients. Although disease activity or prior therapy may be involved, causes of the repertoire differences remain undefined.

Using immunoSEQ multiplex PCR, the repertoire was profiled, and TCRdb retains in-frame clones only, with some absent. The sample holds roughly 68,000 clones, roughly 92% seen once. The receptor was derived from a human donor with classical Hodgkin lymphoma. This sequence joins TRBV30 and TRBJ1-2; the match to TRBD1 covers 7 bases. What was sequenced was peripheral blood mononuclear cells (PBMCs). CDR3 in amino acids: CAWSDRVSNYGYTF. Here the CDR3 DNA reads TGTGCCTGGAGCGACAGGGTATCTAACTATGGCTACACCTTC.